Following are 11 T cell receptor beta chains from one sample sequenced in a study of blood T cells in healthy people across ages. A sample-barcoded 5' primer and a J-beta primer mix were used in a second PCR of about 7 to 11 cycles. MiXCR, run by TCRdb on the 5' RACE reads, gives a single entry per CDR3 protein. The sample carries roughly 800,000 distinct CDR3 sequences, about three fifths recorded once. Sequences were obtained from blood. All receptors derive from a man aged 25-40 years in good health.

The genes are TRBV6-5 and TRBJ2-1; D gene ambiguous. The CDR3 runs to 14 residues. Per germline, CDR1 MNHEY and CDR2 SVGAGI. V lost 2 bases and J 7 bases, leaving 12 bases between the germline ends. The DNA for the CDR3 is TGTGCCAGCAGTTACGGTCAGGTTGTGAATGAGCAGTTCTTC. As protein: CASSYGQVVNEQFF.

The V and J genes are TRBV28 and TRBJ2-1; 8 bases align to TRBD1. CDR3 length: 15 residues. Unmatched junction bases numbered 14, after V lost 8 bases and J lost 8 bases. Germline CDR1 and CDR2: MDHEN and SYDVKM. The CDR3 DNA reads as TGTGCCAGCGGGGGGTGGAGACAGGGGATCGATGAGCAGTTCTTC. Translated, it gives CASGGWRQGIDEQFF.

The chain has TRBV25-1 and TRBJ2-7; D gene ambiguous. Germline V gives CDR1 MGHDK, CDR2 SYGVNS. Trimming stripped 3 bases from V and 5 bases from J, with 14 bases between. The CDR3 runs 14 residues. The CDR3 protein is CASSDGESPNEQYF. The CDR3 bases are TGTGCCAGCAGTGACGGCGAGAGTCCCAACGAGCAGTACTTC.

J is TRBJ2-1 and V is TRBV19; D not resolved. Germline CDR1 LNHDA, CDR2 SQIVND (reference sequence). The ends were cut back, 1 base at V and 0 bases at J, with 4 bases in the middle. This CDR3 is built from 14 residues. In DNA form, the CDR3 reads TGTGCCAGTAGTATAGTGAACTCCTACAATGAGCAGTTCTTC. This codes for CASSIVNSYNEQFF.

This clonotype was seen just once. The gene calls are TRBV6-6 and TRBJ1-4, with D unclear. The CDR3 spans 15 residues. CDR1 is MNHNY, CDR2 SVGAGI, per germline (reference sequence). With 4 bases removed from V and 0 bases from J, the gap between germline ends came to 9 bases. The CDR3 region is CASSSTDSTNEKLFF. CDR3 sequence (DNA): TGTGCCAGCAGTTCCACTGACTCAACTAATGAAAAACTGTTTTTT.

In its sample, this clonotype was seen a few times. The rearrangement uses TRBV28 and TRBJ2-5; no firm D call. The CDR3 extends over 14 amino acids. Germline values: CDR1 MDHEN, CDR2 SYDVKM. V was pared by 2 bases and J by 2 bases, with 9 bases between. This CDR3 reads CASSLGRLQETQYF. As DNA, the CDR3 is TGTGCCAGCAGTTTAGGTCGTCTACAAGAGACCCAGTACTTC.

This sequence joins TRBV11-2 and TRBJ2-3; 7 nucleotides agree with TRBD2. This CDR3 has 14 residues. The junction had 6 bases not matched to a gene; V was cut back by 5 bases and J by 4 bases. CDR1 is SGHAT, CDR2 FQNNGV, per germline. In DNA form, the CDR3 reads TGTGCCAGCAGCACAAGACTAGCAGCAGATACGCAGTATTTT. Protein sequence: CASSTRLAADTQYF. The full variable domain, completed using reference TRBV11-2 and TRBJ2-3, is EAGVAQSPRYKIIEKRQSVAFWCNPISGHATLYWYQQILGQGPKLLIQFQNNGVVDDSQLPKDRFSAERLKGVDSTLKIQPAKLEDSAVYLCASSTRLAADTQYFGPGTRLTVL.

The J gene is TRBJ2-7, the V gene TRBV7-2, with D perhaps TRBD2 (6 bases). This CDR3 comprises 14 residues. Trimming stripped 4 bases from V and 4 bases from J, with 14 bases between. Germline lookup yields CDR1 SGHTA and CDR2 FQGNSA. The CDR3 DNA sequence: TGTGCCAGCAGCTCGGAGGGCTTAAATTACGAGCAGTACTTC. As protein: CASSSEGLNYEQYF.

The table lists this clonotype with a few counts. V and J are TRBV14 and TRBJ2-5; D unclear. There are 16 residues in the CDR3. Germline lookup yields CDR1 SGHDN and CDR2 FVKESK. V lost 1 base and J lost 5, with 17 bases in between. CDR3: CASSQGSRAIWETQYF. In DNA form, the CDR3 reads TGTGCCAGCAGCCAAGGAAGTCGAGCGATATGGGAGACCCAGTACTTC.

This clonotype turned up a few times. The chain is built from TRBV20-1 and TRBJ1-2, with 7 bases lining up with TRBD1. Germline loops: CDR1 DFQATT, CDR2 SNEGSKA (reference sequence). With V trimmed by 6 bases and J by 3 bases, 7 bases remained unmatched. The CDR3 covers 13 residues. CDR3 in amino acids: CSATKQGYYGYTF. The DNA for the CDR3 is TGCAGTGCCACCAAACAGGGGTACTATGGCTACACCTTC.

CDR3 nucleotides: TGCGCCAGCAGCTTGGAAACAATTACGAACACCGGGGAGCTGTTTTTT. The encoded protein is CASSLETITNTGELFF. The chain has TRBV5-1 and TRBJ2-2; D gene unclear. This CDR3 has 16 amino acids. V was trimmed by 0 bases and J by 0 bases, leaving 9 bases between them. From germline, CDR1 is SGHRS and CDR2 YFSETQ.